This entry lists 13 T cell receptor beta chains sequenced from one sample in a study of blood T cell repertoires in COVID-19. Measured with immunoSEQ multiplex PCR; TCRdb has only the in-frame clones, and not every one. The table lists 310,000 or so clones, roughly 82% of them singletons. Input material: peripheral blood. The receptors come from a woman aged 50 to 60 with acute or convalescent COVID-19.

The chain links TRBV28 to TRBJ2-5; 13 bases map to TRBD2. Germline loops: CDR1 MDHEN, CDR2 SYDVKM. The CDR3 contains 17 residues. Losses at the gene ends were 6 bases for V and 1 base for J; bases not matched to a gene: 8. This CDR3 is CASSLGLAGVGQETQYF. CDR3 DNA: TGTGCCAGCAGCCTAGGACTAGCGGGAGTAGGCCAAGAGACCCAGTACTTC. The full variable domain, completed using reference TRBV28 and TRBJ2-5, is DVKVTQSSRYLVKRTGEKVFLECVQDMDHENMFWYRQDPGLGLRLIYFSYDVKMKEKGDIPEGYSVSREKKERFSLILESASTNQTSMYLCASSLGLAGVGQETQYFGPGTRLLVL.

This clone appeared a single time. The V and J genes are TRBV29-1 and TRBJ2-3, with 7 bases identical to TRBD2. V was pared by 5 bases and J by 1 base, with 6 bases of the junction left unmatched. Germline V gene data show CDR1 as SQVTM and CDR2 as ANQGSEA. The CDR3 extends over 14 amino acids. The CDR3 bases are TGCAGCGTTCCTCAGCGGGAAGGCACAGATACGCAGTATTTT. Its protein product is CSVPQREGTDTQYF.

The V and J genes are TRBV19 and TRBJ2-3; 8 positions agree with TRBD2. The germline V gene encodes CDR1 LNHDA and CDR2 SQIVND (reference sequence). Unmatched junction bases numbered 6, after V lost 4 bases and J lost 9 bases. This CDR3 is built from 13 residues. CDR3: CASSTVAGGTQYF. Here the CDR3 DNA reads TGTGCCAGTAGTACGGTGGCGGGAGGCACGCAGTATTTT.

This chain uses TRBV4-1 with TRBJ1-6; 7 nucleotides line up with TRBD1. With V trimmed by 1 base and J by 0 bases, 0 bases remained unmatched. This CDR3 is 16 amino acids long. Per germline, CDR1 MGHRA and CDR2 YSYEKL. CDR3 in DNA: TGCGCCAGCAGCCAAGGGGACAGCTCCTATAATTCACCCCTCCACTTT. Protein product: CASSQGDSSYNSPLHF.

This chain connects TRBV28 to TRBJ1-3; unclear D gene. V lost 9 bases, J lost 3 bases, and 6 bases lay in between. The CDR3 is 11 amino acids. Germline values: CDR1 MDHEN, CDR2 SYDVKM. Here the CDR3 DNA reads TGTGCCAGTGGAGTTGGAAACACCATATATTTT. This encodes CASGVGNTIYF. Complete variable domain (other parts from reference TRBV28 and TRBJ1-3): DVKVTQSSRYLVKRTGEKVFLECVQDMDHENMFWYRQDPGLGLRLIYFSYDVKMKEKGDIPEGYSVSREKKERFSLILESASTNQTSMYLCASGVGNTIYFGEGSWLTVV.

In the case of this clone: One junction end does not reproduce the germline sequence, and a read error may be involved. This sequence joins TRBV7-7 and TRBJ2-1; 15 positions match TRBD2. CDR3 size: 15 residues. Germline V lookup: CDR1 SSHAT, CDR2 FNYEAQ (reference sequence). The DNA of the CDR3 is TGTGCTAGCAGCTCAGGACTAGCGGGAGGGAATGAGCAGTTCTTC. This translates into CASSSGLAGGNEQFF.

The chain is built from TRBV27 and TRBJ2-5; tentatively, D is TRBD1 (5 bases). The CDR3 is 12 amino acids. Germline V lookup: CDR1 MNHEY, CDR2 SMNVEV (reference sequence). The V gene lost 8 bases and the J gene lost 3 bases, with 10 bases spanning the gap. In DNA, the CDR3 is TGTGCCAGCCAGGGAAGTGAAGAGACCCAGTACTTC. It codes for CASQGSEETQYF.

In its sample, this clone was seen once. This rearrangement joins TRBV7-2 to TRBJ2-1; 15 positions agree with TRBD2. V lost 3 bases to trimming and J lost 9 bases; unmatched junction nucleotides: 12. Germline CDR1 and CDR2: SGHTA and FQGNSA. The CDR3 is 18 residues long. This CDR3 is CASSFIAGGLAGGGEQFF. CDR3 coding DNA: TGTGCCAGCAGCTTCATAGCCGGGGGACTAGCGGGAGGAGGTGAGCAGTTCTTC.

The chain recombines TRBV18 with TRBJ2-4, with D possibly matching TRBD1 (7 bases). Trimming removed 3 bases from V and 1 base from J, with 10 bases in between. Germline V gene lookup returns CDR1 KGHSH and CDR2 LQKENI. The CDR3 loop spans 15 amino acids. CDR3 sequence: CASSPEGAAKNIQYF. The CDR3 region has the DNA TGTGCCAGCTCACCGGAGGGGGCTGCCAAAAACATTCAGTACTTC.

The chain couples TRBV5-6 to TRBJ1-4; D is ambiguous. Trimming pared 4 bases from V and 7 bases from J, leaving 14 bases between. The CDR3 spans 14 residues. CDR1 is SGHDT, CDR2 YYEEEE, per germline. The CDR3 region is CASSREGLGEKLFF. In DNA, the CDR3 is TGTGCCAGCAGCCGAGAGGGCCTTGGTGAAAAACTGTTTTTT.

The chain recombines TRBV10-3 with TRBJ1-6, with 7 positions matching TRBD1. Germline V lookup: CDR1 ENHRY, CDR2 SYGVKD. J was trimmed by 0 bases and V by 0 bases; bases with no gene match: 2. The CDR3 has 17 amino acids. The CDR3 bases are TGTGCCATCAGTGAGTCGACAGGGAGCTCCTATAATTCACCCCTCCACTTT. The encoded protein is CAISESTGSSYNSPLHF.

The chain is built from TRBV25-1 and TRBJ2-7; 8 bases match TRBD1. Germline lookup yields CDR1 MGHDK and CDR2 SYGVNS. J lost 5 bases, V lost 6 bases, and 12 bases had no gene match. The CDR3 is 15 residues long. The DNA for the CDR3 is TGTGCCAGCAGGGTCGGACAGGGCGAGTCCCACGAGCAGTACTTC. It yields the protein CASRVGQGESHEQYF.

This CDR3 reads CASSPQGTGKATNEKLFF. The DNA of the CDR3 is TGCGCCAGCAGCCCTCAGGGGACAGGGAAGGCAACTAATGAAAAACTGTTTTTT. The chain recombines TRBV5-1 with TRBJ1-4; TRBD1 matches at 9 bases. From germline, CDR1 is SGHRS and CDR2 YFSETQ. Trimming cost V 4 bases and J 0 bases; bases outside gene matches: 10. The CDR3 is 18 amino acids.